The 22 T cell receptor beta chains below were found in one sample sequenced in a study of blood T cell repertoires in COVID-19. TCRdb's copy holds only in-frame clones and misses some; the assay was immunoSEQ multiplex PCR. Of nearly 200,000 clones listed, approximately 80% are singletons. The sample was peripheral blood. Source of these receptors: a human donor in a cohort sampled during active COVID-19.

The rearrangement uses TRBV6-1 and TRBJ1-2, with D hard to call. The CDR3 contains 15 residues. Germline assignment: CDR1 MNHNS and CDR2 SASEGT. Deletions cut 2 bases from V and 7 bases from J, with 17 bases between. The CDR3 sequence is CASSENPDSAGGYTF. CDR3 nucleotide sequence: TGTGCCAGCAGTGAAAATCCGGACTCGGCCGGTGGCTACACCTTC.

CDR3 residues: CASSLDPGMNSPLHF. The CDR3 DNA follows: TGTGCCAGCAGCTTGGACCCGGGGATGAATTCACCCCTCCACTTT. The V gene is TRBV5-4, the J gene TRBJ1-6, with no clear D. The CDR3 has 15 amino acids. Per the germline V gene, CDR1 is SGHNT and CDR2 is YYREEE (reference sequence). The V gene lost 0 bases and the J gene lost 7 bases, with 11 bases spanning the gap.

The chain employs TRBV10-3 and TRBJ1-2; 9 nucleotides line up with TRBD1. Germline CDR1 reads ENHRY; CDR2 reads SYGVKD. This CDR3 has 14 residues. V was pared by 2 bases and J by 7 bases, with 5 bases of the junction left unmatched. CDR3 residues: CAISETDRGGGYTF. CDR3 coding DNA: TGTGCCATCAGTGAGACGGACAGGGGAGGTGGCTACACCTTC.

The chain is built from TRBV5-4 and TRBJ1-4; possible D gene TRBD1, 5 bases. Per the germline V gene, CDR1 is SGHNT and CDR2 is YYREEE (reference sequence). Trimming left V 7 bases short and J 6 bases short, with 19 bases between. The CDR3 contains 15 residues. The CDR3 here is CASGKDAGRDEKLFF. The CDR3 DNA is TGTGCCAGCGGCAAAGATGCAGGGCGCGATGAAAAACTGTTTTTT.

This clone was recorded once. CDR3 in amino acids: CASSSTGYGYTF. The CDR3 DNA sequence: TGTGCCAGCAGCTCGACAGGCTATGGCTACACCTTC. The chain joins TRBV7-8 to TRBJ1-2; D is perhaps TRBD1 (6 bases). Germline loops: CDR1 SGHVS, CDR2 FQNEAQ. This CDR3 is built from 12 residues. Between the trimmed V and J ends, which lost 4 bases and 4 bases, there was a span of 7 bases. The entire variable domain, with the rest obtained from reference TRBV7-8 and TRBJ1-2, is as follows: GAGVSQSPRYKVAKRGQDVALRCDPISGHVSLFWYQQALGQGPEFLTYFQNEAQLDKSGLPSDRFFAERPEGSVSTLKIQRTQQEDSAVYLCASSSTGYGYTFGSGTRLTVV.

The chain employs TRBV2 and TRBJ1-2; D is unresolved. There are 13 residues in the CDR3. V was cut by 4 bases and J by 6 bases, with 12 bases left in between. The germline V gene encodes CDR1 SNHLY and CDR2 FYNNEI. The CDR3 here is CASSVQRGHGYTF. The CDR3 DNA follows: TGTGCCAGCAGTGTTCAAAGAGGGCATGGCTACACCTTC.

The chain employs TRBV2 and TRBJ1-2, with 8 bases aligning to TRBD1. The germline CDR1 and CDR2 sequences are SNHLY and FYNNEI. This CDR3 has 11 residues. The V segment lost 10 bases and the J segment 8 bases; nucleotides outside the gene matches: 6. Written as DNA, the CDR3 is TGTGCCACCACAACAGGGGGAGGCTACACCTTC. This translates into CATTTGGGYTF.

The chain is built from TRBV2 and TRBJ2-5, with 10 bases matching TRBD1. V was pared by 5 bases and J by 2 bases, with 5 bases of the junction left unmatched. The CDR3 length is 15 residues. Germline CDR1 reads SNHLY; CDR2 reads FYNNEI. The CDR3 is CASSWDRGFQETQYF. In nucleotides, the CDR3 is TGTGCCAGCAGTTGGGACAGGGGTTTTCAAGAGACCCAGTACTTC.

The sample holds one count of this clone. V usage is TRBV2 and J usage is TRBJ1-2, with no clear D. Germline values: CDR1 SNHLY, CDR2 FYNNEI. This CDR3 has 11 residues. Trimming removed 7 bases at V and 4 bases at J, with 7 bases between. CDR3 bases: TGTGCCAGCACCCTGAGCTATGGCTACACCTTC. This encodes CASTLSYGYTF.

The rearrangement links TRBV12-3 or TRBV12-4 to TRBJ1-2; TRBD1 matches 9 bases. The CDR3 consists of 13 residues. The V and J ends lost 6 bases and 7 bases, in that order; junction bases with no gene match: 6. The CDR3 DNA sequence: TGTGCCAGCAGACCGGGACAGGGCTCTGGCTACACCTTC. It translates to CASRPGQGSGYTF.

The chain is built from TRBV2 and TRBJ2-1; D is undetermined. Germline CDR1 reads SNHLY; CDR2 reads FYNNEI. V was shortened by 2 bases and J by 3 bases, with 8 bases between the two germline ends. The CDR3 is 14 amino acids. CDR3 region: CASSEPRLYNEQFF. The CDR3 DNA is TGTGCCAGCAGTGAACCTAGGCTCTACAATGAGCAGTTCTTC.

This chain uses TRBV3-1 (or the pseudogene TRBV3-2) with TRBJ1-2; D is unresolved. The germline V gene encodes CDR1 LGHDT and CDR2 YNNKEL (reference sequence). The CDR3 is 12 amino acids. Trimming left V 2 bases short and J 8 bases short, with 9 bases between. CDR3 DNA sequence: TGTGCCAGCAGCCAATTACGGGGAGGCTACACCTTC. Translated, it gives CASSQLRGGYTF.

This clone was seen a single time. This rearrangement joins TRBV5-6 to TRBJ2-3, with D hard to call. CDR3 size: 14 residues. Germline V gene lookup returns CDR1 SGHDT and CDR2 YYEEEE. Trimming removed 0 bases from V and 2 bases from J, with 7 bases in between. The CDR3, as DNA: TGTGCCAGCAGCTTGGGCGCGCACACAGATACGCAGTATTTT. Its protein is CASSLGAHTDTQYF.

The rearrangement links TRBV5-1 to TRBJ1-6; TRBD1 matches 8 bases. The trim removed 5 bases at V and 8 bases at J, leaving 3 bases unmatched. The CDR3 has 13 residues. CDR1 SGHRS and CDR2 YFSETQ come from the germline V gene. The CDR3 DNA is TGCGCCAGCAGAACGGACAGGGATTCACCCCTCCACTTT. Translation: CASRTDRDSPLHF.

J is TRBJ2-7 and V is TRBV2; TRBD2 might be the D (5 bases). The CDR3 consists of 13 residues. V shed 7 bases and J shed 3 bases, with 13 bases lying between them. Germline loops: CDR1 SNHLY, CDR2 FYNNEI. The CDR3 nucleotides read TGTGCCAGCAATCGAGGGATTAACTACGAGCAGTACGTC. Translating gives CASNRGINYEQYV.

CDR3 region: CASSPDRAGANVLTF. The CDR3, as DNA: TGTGCCAGCAGCCCAGACAGGGCTGGGGCCAACGTCCTGACTTTC. V is TRBV7-9 and J is TRBJ2-6, with 7 bases aligning to TRBD1. Germline-derived CDR1 and CDR2 are SEHNR and FQNEAQ (reference sequence). V was pared by 5 bases and J by 2 bases, with 3 bases of the junction left unmatched. The CDR3 runs 15 residues.

The CDR3 bases are TGTGCCAGCAGCCCCGGGACTAGCAGCACAGATACGCAGTATTTT. Translated, it gives CASSPGTSSTDTQYF. J is TRBJ2-3 and V is TRBV3-1 (or the pseudogene TRBV3-2); 9 nucleotides match TRBD2. Germline assignment: CDR1 LGHDT and CDR2 YNNKEL (reference sequence). The V gene end was trimmed by 4 bases and the J gene end by 0 bases; junction bases not matched to a gene: 2. The CDR3 consists of 15 residues.

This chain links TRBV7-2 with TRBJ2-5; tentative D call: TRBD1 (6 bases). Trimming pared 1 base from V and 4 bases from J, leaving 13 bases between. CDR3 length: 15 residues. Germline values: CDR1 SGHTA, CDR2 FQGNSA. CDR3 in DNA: TGTGCCAGCAGCTTAGGTTTTGGCAGGGGAGAGACCCAGTACTTC. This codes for CASSLGFGRGETQYF. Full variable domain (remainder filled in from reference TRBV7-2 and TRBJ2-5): GAGVSQSPSNKVTEKGKDVELRCDPISGHTALYWYRQSLGQGLEFLIYFQGNSAPDKSGLPSDRFSAERTGGSVSTLTIQRTQQEDSAVYLCASSLGFGRGETQYFGPGTRLLVL.

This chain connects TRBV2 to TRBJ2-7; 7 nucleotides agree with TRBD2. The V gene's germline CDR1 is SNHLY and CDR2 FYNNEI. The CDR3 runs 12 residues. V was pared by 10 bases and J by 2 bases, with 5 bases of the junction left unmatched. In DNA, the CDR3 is TGTGCCACCGTGGGGGGGACCTACGAGCAGTACTTC. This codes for CATVGGTYEQYF.

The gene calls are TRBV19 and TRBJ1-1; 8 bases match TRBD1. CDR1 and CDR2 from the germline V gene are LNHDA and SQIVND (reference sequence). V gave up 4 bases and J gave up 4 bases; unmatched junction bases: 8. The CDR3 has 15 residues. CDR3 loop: CASSTTGEVGTEAFF. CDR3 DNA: TGTGCCAGTAGTACGACAGGGGAGGTGGGCACTGAAGCTTTCTTT.

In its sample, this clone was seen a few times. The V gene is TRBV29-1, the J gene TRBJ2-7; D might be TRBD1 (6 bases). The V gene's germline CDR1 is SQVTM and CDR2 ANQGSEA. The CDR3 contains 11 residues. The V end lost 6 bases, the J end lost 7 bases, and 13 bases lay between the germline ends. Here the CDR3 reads CSVSGAPEQYF. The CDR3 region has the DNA TGCAGCGTGTCAGGGGCCCCGGAGCAGTACTTC.

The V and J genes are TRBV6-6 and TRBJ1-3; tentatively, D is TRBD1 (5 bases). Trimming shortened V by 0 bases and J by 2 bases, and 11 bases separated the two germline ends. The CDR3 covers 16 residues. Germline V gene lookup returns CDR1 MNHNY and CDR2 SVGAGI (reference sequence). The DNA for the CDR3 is TGTGCCAGCAGTTACTCGCGACAGATGGCTGGAAACACCATATATTTT. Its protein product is CASSYSRQMAGNTIYF.